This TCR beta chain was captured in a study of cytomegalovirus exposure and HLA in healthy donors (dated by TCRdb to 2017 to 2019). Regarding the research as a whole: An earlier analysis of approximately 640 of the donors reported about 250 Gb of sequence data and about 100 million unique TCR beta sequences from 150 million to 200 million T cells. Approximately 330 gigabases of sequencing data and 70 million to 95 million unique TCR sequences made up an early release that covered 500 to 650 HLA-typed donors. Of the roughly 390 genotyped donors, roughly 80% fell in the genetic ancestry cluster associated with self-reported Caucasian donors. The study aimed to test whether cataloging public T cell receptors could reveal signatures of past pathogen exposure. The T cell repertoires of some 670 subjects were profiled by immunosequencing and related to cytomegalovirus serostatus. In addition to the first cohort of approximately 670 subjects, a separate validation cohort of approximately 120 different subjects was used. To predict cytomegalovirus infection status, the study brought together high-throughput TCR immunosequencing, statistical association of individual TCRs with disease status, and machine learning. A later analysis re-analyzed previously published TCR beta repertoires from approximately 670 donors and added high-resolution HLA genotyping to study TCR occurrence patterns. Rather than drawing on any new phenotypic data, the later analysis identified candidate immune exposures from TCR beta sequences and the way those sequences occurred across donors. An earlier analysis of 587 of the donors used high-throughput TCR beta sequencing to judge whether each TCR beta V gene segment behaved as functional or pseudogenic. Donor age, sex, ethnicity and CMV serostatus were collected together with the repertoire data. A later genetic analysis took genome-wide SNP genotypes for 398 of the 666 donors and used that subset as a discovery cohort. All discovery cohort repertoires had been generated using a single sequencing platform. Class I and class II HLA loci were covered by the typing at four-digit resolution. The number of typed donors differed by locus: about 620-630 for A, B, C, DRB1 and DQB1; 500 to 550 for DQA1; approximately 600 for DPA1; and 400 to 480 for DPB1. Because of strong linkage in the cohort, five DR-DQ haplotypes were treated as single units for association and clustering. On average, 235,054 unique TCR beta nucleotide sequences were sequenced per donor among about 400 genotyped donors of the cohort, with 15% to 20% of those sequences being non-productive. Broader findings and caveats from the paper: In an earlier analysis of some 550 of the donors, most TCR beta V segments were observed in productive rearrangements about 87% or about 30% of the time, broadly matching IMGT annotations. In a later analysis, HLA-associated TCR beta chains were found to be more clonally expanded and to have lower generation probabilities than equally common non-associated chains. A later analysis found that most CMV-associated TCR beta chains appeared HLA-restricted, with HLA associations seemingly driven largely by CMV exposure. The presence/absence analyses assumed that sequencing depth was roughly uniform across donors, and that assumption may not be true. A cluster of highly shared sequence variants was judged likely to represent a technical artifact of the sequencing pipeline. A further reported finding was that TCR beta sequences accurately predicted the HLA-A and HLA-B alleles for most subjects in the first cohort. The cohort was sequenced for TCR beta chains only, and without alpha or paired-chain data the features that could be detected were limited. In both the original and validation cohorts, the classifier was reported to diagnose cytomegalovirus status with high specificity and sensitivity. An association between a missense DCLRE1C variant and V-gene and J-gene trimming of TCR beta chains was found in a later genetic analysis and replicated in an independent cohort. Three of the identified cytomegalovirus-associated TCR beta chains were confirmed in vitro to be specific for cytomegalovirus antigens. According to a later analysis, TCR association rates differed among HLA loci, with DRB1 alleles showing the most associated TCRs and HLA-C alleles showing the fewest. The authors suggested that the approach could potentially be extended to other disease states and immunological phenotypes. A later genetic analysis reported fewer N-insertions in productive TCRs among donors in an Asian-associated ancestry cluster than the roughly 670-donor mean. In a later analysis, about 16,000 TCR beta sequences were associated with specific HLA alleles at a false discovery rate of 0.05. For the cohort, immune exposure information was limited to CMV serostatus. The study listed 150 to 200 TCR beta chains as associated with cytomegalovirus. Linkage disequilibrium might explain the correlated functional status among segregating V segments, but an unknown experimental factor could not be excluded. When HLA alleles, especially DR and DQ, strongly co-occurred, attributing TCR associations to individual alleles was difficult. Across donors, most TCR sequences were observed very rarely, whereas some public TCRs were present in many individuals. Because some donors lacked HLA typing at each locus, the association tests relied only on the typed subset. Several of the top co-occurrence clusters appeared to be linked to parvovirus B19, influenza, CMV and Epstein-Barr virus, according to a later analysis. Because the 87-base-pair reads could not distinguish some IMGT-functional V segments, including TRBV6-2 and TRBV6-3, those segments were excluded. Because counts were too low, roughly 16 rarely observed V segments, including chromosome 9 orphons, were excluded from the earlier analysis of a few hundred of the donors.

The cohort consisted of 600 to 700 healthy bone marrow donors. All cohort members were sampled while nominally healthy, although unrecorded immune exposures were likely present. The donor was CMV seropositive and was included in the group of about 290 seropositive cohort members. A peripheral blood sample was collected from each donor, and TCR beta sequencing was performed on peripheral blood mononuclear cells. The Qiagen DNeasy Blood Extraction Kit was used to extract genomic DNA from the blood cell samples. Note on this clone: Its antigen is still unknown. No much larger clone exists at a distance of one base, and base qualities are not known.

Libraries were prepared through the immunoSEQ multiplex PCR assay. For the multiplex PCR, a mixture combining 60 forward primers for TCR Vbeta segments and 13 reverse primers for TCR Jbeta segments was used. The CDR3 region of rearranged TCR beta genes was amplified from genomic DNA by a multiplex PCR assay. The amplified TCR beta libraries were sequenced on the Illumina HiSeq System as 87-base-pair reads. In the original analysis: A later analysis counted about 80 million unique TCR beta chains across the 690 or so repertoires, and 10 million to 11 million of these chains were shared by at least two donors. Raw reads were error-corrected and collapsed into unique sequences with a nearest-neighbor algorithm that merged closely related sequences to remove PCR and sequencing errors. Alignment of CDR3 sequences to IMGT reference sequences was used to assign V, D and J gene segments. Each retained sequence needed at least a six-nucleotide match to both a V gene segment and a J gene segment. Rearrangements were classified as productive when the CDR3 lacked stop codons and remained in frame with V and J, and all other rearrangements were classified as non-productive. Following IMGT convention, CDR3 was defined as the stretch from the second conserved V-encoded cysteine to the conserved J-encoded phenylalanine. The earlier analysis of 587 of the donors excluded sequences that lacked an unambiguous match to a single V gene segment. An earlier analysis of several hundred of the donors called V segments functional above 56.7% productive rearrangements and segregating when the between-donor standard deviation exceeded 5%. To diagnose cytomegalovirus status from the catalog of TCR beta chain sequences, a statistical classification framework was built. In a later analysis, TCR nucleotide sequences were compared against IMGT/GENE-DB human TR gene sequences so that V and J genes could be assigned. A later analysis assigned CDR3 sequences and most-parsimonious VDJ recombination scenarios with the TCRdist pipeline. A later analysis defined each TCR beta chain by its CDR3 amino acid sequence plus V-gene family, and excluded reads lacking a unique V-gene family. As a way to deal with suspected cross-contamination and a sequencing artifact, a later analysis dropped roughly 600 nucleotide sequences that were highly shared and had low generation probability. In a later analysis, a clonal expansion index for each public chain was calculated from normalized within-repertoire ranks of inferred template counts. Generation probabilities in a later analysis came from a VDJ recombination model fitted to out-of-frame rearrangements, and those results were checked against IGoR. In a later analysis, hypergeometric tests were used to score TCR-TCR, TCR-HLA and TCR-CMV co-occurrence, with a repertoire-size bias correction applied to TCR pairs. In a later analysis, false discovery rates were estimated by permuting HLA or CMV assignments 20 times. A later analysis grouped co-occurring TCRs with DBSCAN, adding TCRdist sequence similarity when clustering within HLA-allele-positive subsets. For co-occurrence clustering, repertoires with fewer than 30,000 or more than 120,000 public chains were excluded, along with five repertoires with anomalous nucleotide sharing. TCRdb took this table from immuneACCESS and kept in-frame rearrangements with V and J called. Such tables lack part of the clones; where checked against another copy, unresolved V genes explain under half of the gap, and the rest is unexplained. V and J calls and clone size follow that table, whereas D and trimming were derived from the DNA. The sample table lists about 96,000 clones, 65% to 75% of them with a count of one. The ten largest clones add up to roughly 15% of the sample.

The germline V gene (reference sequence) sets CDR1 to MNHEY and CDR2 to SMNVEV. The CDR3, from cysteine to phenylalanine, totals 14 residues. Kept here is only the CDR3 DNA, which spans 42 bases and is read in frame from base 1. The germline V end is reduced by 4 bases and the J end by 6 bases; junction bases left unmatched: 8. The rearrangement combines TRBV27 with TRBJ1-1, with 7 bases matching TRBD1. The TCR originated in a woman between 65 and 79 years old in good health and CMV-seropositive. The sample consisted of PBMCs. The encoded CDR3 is CASSSISGGPEAFF. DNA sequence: TGTGCCAGCAGTTCTATCTCAGGGGGTCCTGAAGCTTTCTTT.